One and the same sample provided the 17 T cell receptor beta chains below, sequenced in a study of T cell repertoires in cytomegalovirus infection. TCRdb reprocessed the reads via MiXCR and lists one record per CDR3 protein. The data show roughly 200,000 distinct CDR3 sequences, with roughly 9% seen just once and about 4.6% held by the top ten. The specimen sequenced was PBMCs. Receptors were obtained from a human donor in good health (CMV status not recorded). Some clones in this sample may be carry-over from other donors' samples.

This clonotype was seen repeatedly, ten times or more. The chain couples TRBV7-8 to TRBJ1-2, with TRBD1 identical over 8 bases. CDR3 size: 14 residues. After removal of 1 base from V and 2 bases from J, the junction contained 0 bases not matched to a gene. The germline V gene encodes CDR1 SGHVS and CDR2 FQNEAQ. CDR3 bases: TGTGCCAGCAGCTTAGGGGACAGGAACTATGGCTACACCTTC. Translated, it gives CASSLGDRNYGYTF. Full variable domain (rest looked up from reference TRBV7-8 and TRBJ1-2): GAGVSQSPRYKVAKRGQDVALRCDPISGHVSLFWYQQALGQGPEFLTYFQNEAQLDKSGLPSDRFFAERPEGSVSTLKIQRTQQEDSAVYLCASSLGDRNYGYTFGSGTRLTVV.

In this sample, this clonotype turned up many times. The rearrangement links TRBV7-2 to TRBJ1-2, with TRBD1 identical over 10 bases. The J segment lost 4 bases and the V segment lost 5 bases, leaving 7 bases of the junction unmatched. CDR1 and CDR2 from the germline V gene are SGHTA and FQGNSA. This CDR3 spans 15 amino acids. The CDR3 DNA sequence: TGTGCCAGCAGCCTCACGGACAGGGGGTCCTATGGCTACACCTTC. The encoded protein is CASSLTDRGSYGYTF.

At least ten counts were recorded for this clonotype. The genes are TRBV7-8 and TRBJ2-3, with TRBD2 matching 11 bases. Germline-derived CDR1 and CDR2 are SGHVS and FQNEAQ. Trimming took 3 bases from V and 5 from J; bases not matched to a gene: 13. The CDR3 covers 18 residues. The CDR3 spells CASSFPQSLAGAGDTQYF. The CDR3 bases are TGTGCCAGCAGCTTTCCCCAGTCACTAGCGGGAGCGGGAGATACGCAGTATTTT.

The chain uses TRBV6-1 and TRBJ1-1; D uncertain. CDR3 size: 12 residues. The germline CDR1 and CDR2 sequences are MNHNS and SASEGT. Trimming stripped 6 bases from V and 0 bases from J, with 5 bases between. The CDR3 region is CASRGMNTEAFF. In DNA, the CDR3 is TGTGCCAGCAGGGGGATGAACACTGAAGCTTTCTTT.

This clonotype was seen ten or more times. The chain couples TRBV28 to TRBJ1-2; 7 bases line up with TRBD1. CDR1 and CDR2 (germline): MDHEN, SYDVKM. Trimming at V came to 7 bases and at J to 8 bases, leaving 7 bases not matched to a gene. There are 12 residues in the CDR3. The CDR3 loop is CASNPTGMGYTF. CDR3 nucleotides: TGTGCCAGCAACCCGACAGGGATGGGCTACACCTTC.

As to this clonotype: A much larger clone lies a single base off, so this may be a read error. The rearrangement joins TRBV28 to TRBJ1-5, with unresolved D. CDR3 length: 12 residues. CDR1 is MDHEN, CDR2 SYDVKM, per germline. The DNA for the CDR3 is TGTGCCAGCAACTACATCAAACAGCCCCAGAATTTT. Translating it yields CASNYIKQPQNF.

This clonotype showed up many times. This sequence joins TRBV4-3 and TRBJ1-1, with 7 nucleotides matching TRBD1. The germline gives CDR1 LGHNA, CDR2 YSLEER. V dropped 0 bases and J dropped 9; count of bases not matched to a gene: 4. This CDR3 spans 13 amino acids. The CDR3 sequence: CASSQDRGQQAFF. The CDR3 DNA reads as TGCGCCAGCAGCCAAGATAGGGGACAGCAAGCTTTCTTT.

The chain combines TRBV12-3 or TRBV12-4 with TRBJ1-1; 7 bases align to TRBD1. V lost 6 bases and J lost 4; bases outside the gene matches: 5. This CDR3 region has 13 residues. CDR3 nucleotides: TGTGCCAGCAGAATGACAGGGACCACTGAAGCTTTCTTT. It yields the protein CASRMTGTTEAFF.

This clonotype was detected a few times. The rearrangement joins TRBV5-1 to TRBJ1-1, with D possibly being TRBD1 (5 bases). The germline gives CDR1 SGHRS, CDR2 YFSETQ. V lost 7 bases to trimming and J lost 0 bases, with 16 bases between them. This CDR3 is built from 15 residues. The CDR3 nucleotides are TGCGCCAGCCGAGCGCCGGGACGCATGAACACTGAAGCTTTCTTT. Protein: CASRAPGRMNTEAFF.

Many counts were recorded for this clonotype. The chain has TRBV15 and TRBJ2-3; no definite D call. Trimming cost V 0 bases and J 3 bases, with 7 bases left between them. This CDR3 has 14 amino acids. Germline V CDR1 and CDR2: LNHNV, YYDKDF (reference sequence). This CDR3 reads CATSRDRGTDTQYF. CDR3 sequence (DNA): TGTGCCACCAGCAGAGATCGCGGAACAGATACGCAGTATTTT.

This chain links TRBV15 with TRBJ1-1; a possible D gene is TRBD1 (5 bases). With 0 bases removed from V and 0 bases from J, the gap between germline ends came to 11 bases. The CDR3 consists of 16 residues. The germline gives CDR1 LNHNV, CDR2 YYDKDF (reference sequence). The CDR3 loop reads CATSRDRGIVNTEAFF. In DNA form, the CDR3 reads TGTGCCACCAGCAGAGATAGGGGCATAGTGAACACTGAAGCTTTCTTT.

This chain links TRBV28 with TRBJ2-1, with TRBD2 matching 7 bases. Trimming cost V 8 bases and J 7 bases; bases outside gene matches: 8. The CDR3 length is 13 residues. Germline V gene sequence: CDR1 MDHEN, CDR2 SYDVKM. This CDR3 is CASGQRGLNEQFF. The DNA for the CDR3 is TGTGCCAGCGGTCAGCGGGGATTGAATGAGCAGTTCTTC.

The chain has TRBV20-1 and TRBJ2-3, with TRBD2 matching over 9 bases. The V gene's germline CDR1 is DFQATT and CDR2 SNEGSKA (reference sequence). V was clipped by 4 bases and J by 4 bases; unmatched bases: 12. The CDR3 runs 16 residues. The CDR3 loop is CSANSSGVNGADTQYF. The CDR3 DNA is TGCAGTGCTAATTCTAGCGGGGTAAATGGGGCAGATACGCAGTATTTT.

This clonotype was recorded many times. The chain recombines TRBV7-2 with TRBJ1-2; 7 bases align to TRBD1. CDR1 is SGHTA, CDR2 FQGNSA, per germline. Trimming removed 5 bases from V and 3 bases from J; junction bases left unmatched: 9. CDR3 size: 15 residues. The CDR3 DNA is TGTGCCAGCAGCGCTCGACAGGGAAGAGACTATGGCTACACCTTC. It codes for CASSARQGRDYGYTF. The full variable domain, with the rest looked up from reference TRBV7-2 and TRBJ1-2, is GAGVSQSPSNKVTEKGKDVELRCDPISGHTALYWYRQSLGQGLEFLIYFQGNSAPDKSGLPSDRFSAERTGGSVSTLTIQRTQQEDSAVYLCASSARQGRDYGYTFGSGTRLTVV.

This clonotype was seen a handful of times. The V and J genes are TRBV12-3 or TRBV12-4 and TRBJ1-5, with unresolved D. The CDR3 is 14 residues long. V was clipped by 2 bases and J by 2 bases, with 7 bases between them. In DNA form, the CDR3 reads TGTGCCAGCAGTTTAAATCCAGGCAATCAGCCCCAGCATTTT. This codes for CASSLNPGNQPQHF.

This clonotype has a handful of counts. V and J are TRBV29-1 and TRBJ1-4, with D uncertain. Trimming removed 6 bases at V and 8 bases at J, with 19 bases between. CDR3 length: 14 amino acids. Germline assignment: CDR1 SQVTM and CDR2 ANQGSEA. The CDR3 DNA sequence: TGCAGCGTCCTGGACGGTATAGGTTCGGAAAAACTGTTTTTT. As protein: CSVLDGIGSEKLFF.

V usage is TRBV28 and J usage is TRBJ1-1; the D gene is possibly TRBD1 (5 bases). The CDR3 covers 12 residues. Deletions cut 4 bases from V and 9 bases from J, with 12 bases between. Germline assignment: CDR1 MDHEN and CDR2 SYDVKM. The chain's CDR3 is CASSSGGQQAFF. DNA for the CDR3: TGTGCCAGCAGTTCGGGGGGTCAGCAAGCTTTCTTT.